Listed here are 9 T cell receptor beta chains from one sample, sequenced in a study of T cell changes during pregnancy in multiple sclerosis. TCRdb keeps only in-frame clones here, not all; method: immunoSEQ multiplex PCR. The data contain about 100,000 clones, approximately 92% of them singletons. The input for sequencing was peripheral blood, taken in the first trimester of pregnancy. The source of these receptors is a female donor with multiple sclerosis, enrolled in a pregnancy study.

The chain couples TRBV6-5 to TRBJ2-7; a weak D match, TRBD1 (6 bases). The V gene lost 7 bases and the J gene lost 6 bases, with 10 bases spanning the gap. Germline CDR1 is MNHEY and CDR2 is SVGAGI. This CDR3 region has 11 residues. CDR3 residues: CASKEGGEQYF. The CDR3 DNA is TGTGCCAGCAAAGAAGGGGGCGAGCAGTACTTC.

CDR3 residues: CASSLALLGQGKGTYEQYF. The CDR3 bases are TGCGCCAGCAGCTTGGCGTTACTAGGACAGGGGAAGGGCACCTACGAGCAGTACTTC. This chain joins TRBV5-1 and TRBJ2-7; 9 nucleotides line up with TRBD1. This CDR3 has 19 amino acids. Germline CDR1 is SGHRS and CDR2 is YFSETQ. The V segment lost 0 bases and the J segment 2 bases; nucleotides outside the gene matches: 15.

This clone was seen a single time. This sequence joins TRBV9 and TRBJ1-2; D is perhaps TRBD1 (6 bases). CDR1 is SGDLS, CDR2 YYNGEE, per germline. This CDR3 comprises 15 residues. V lost 2 bases to trimming and J lost 2 bases, with 13 bases between them. CDR3: CASSVGASTNYGYTF. The DNA of the CDR3 is TGTGCCAGCAGCGTGGGGGCTAGTACCAACTATGGCTACACCTTC.

The chain recombines TRBV11-1 with TRBJ2-1; TRBD1 matches 11 bases. CDR3 length equals 17 residues. Germline CDR1 reads SGHAT; CDR2 reads FQDESV (reference sequence). V trimming: 5 bases; J trimming: 0 bases; junction bases outside the gene matches: 6. The CDR3 region has the DNA TGTGCCAGCAGCGTGGGACAGGGGGTACCCTCCTACAATGAGCAGTTCTTC. It is translated as CASSVGQGVPSYNEQFF.

The genes are TRBV30 and TRBJ1-1; 7 bases are a match to TRBD1. CDR3 length: 13 residues. Germline loops: CDR1 GTSNPN, CDR2 SVGIG (reference sequence). With 5 bases clipped from V and 2 bases from J, the junction kept 5 bases outside the gene matches. CDR3 DNA sequence: TGTGCCTGGGCAGACAGGGCCAACACTGAAGCTTTCTTT. This gives the protein CAWADRANTEAFF.

The chain employs TRBV2 and TRBJ2-7, with 12 bases aligning to TRBD1. Germline assignment: CDR1 SNHLY and CDR2 FYNNEI. The CDR3 totals 15 residues. After removal of 10 bases from V and 7 bases from J, the junction contained 14 bases not matched to a gene. This chain's CDR3 is CANGPRRDRGLEQYF. The CDR3 nucleotides read TGTGCCAACGGCCCCCGGCGGGACAGGGGGCTTGAGCAGTACTTC.

The V call is TRBV9, the J call TRBJ2-1, with 12 bases fitting TRBD2. Germline V CDR1 and CDR2: SGDLS, YYNGEE. The CDR3 is 13 residues long. Trimming cost V 8 bases and J 7 bases; bases outside gene matches: 4. CDR3 in amino acids: CASSSGRGNEQFF. CDR3 nucleotides: TGTGCCAGTTCTAGCGGGAGGGGGAATGAGCAGTTCTTC. Drawing the rest from reference TRBV9 and TRBJ2-1, the complete variable domain is DSGVTQTPKHLITATGQRVTLRCSPRSGDLSVYWYQQSLDQGLQFLIQYYNGEERAKGNILERFSAQQFPDLHSELNLSSLELGDSALYFCASSSGRGNEQFFGPGTRLTVL.

CDR3 in DNA: TGCGCCAGCAGCCAAGATATCAGCGGGAGGGCCGTTGAGCAGTTCTTC. This codes for CASSQDISGRAVEQFF. The V and J genes are TRBV4-3 and TRBJ2-1; 10 bases align to TRBD2. CDR1 is LGHNA, CDR2 YSLEER, per germline. V shed 0 bases, J shed 9 bases, and the junction held 8 bases outside the gene matches. CDR3 size: 16 residues.

This clone showed up just a few times. The chain links TRBV13 to TRBJ2-3; 9 bases align to TRBD2. CDR3 size: 15 residues. Losses at the gene ends were 5 bases for V and 1 base for J; bases not matched to a gene: 4. Germline V gene data show CDR1 as PRHDT and CDR2 as FYEKMQ (reference sequence). CDR3 amino acids: CASSPWTSGTDTQYF. For the CDR3, the DNA is TGTGCCAGCAGCCCCTGGACTAGCGGCACAGATACGCAGTATTTT.